This T cell receptor (beta chain) was profiled in a study of shared clonotypes between healthy human individuals. Study background: Three CD4 naive, three CD4 memory, two CD8 naive and one CD8 memory plate were used per donor. Study-wide findings and caveats: Generation probabilities of non-shared clonotypes were lower (relative to those shared by all four donors). Few donors restricted represented genetic and exposure-history diversity.

This clone has just one count. Its antigen is undetermined. Several immunoSEQ plates held equal portions of the genomic DNA taken from each subset. The assay was immunoSEQ multiplex PCR, and TCRdb's table has in-frame clones only and misses some. Of 2 million to 2.5 million clones in the sample, 85% to 95% were seen once. The CDR3 has 14 amino acids. With 6 bases removed from V and 2 bases from J, the gap between germline ends came to 8 bases. Germline V gives CDR1 SGHTA, CDR2 FQGNSA. The chain joins TRBV7-2 to TRBJ2-6, with unresolved D. The receptor comes from a young man in good health. Some clones in this sample may be carry-over from other donors' samples. The specimen was naive CD4+ T cells from PBMCs. Subset described: CD45RA+ positively selected. The CDR3 region has the DNA TGTGCCAGCAGTAGGGTACCTGGGGCCAACGTCCTGACTTTC. As protein: CASSRVPGANVLTF.